This T cell receptor beta chain originates from a study of T cell repertoires in cytomegalovirus infection. TCRdb ran MiXCR on the reads and lists one entry per CDR3 protein. The sample shows 650,000 to 850,000 distinct CDR3 sequences, almost 30% of them seen only once. As concerns this clonotype: Its antigen is as yet unknown.

The length of the CDR3 is 13 residues. V lost 1 base and J 6 bases, leaving 10 bases between the germline ends. Germline loops: CDR1 MGHRA, CDR2 YSYEKL. This receptor was taken from a human donor in good health (CMV status not recorded). Some clones in this sample may be carry-over from other donors' samples. The source material was cultured CD8+ T cells from PBMCs, sampled from culture after CMV antigen stimulation. The chain employs TRBV4-1 and TRBJ2-7; possibly TRBD2 for D (5 bases). CDR3 loop: CASSQVGSGEQYF. The CDR3 DNA reads TGCGCCAGCAGCCAAGTAGGGAGCGGCGAGCAGTACTTC.